This entry features one TCR beta chain sequence. Its antigen is still unknown. Time point indicated: week 11, during vaccination. In every dose of vaccine, 300 ug of mutant IDH1 20-mer peptide was given alongside topical imiquimod. With 4 bases clipped from V and 5 bases from J, the junction kept 8 bases outside the gene matches. This CDR3 has 16 amino acids. Germline V gene sequence: CDR1 KGHSH, CDR2 LQKENI. This specimen belongs to a study of a mutant IDH1 vaccine in newly diagnosed glioma. Study context: The therapy given earlier, which was standard therapy, consisted of radiotherapy, temozolomide, or both, and most of the patients received both.

Clones were read by immunoSEQ multiplex PCR, and TCRdb kept only the in-frame ones, dropping some. The top ten hold approximately 10% of the sample, which has about 64,000 clones, 70% to 85% seen once. The chain combines TRBV18 with TRBJ1-5; 10 positions agree with TRBD1. This sequence originates from a woman between 50 and 59 years old with glioma. The sequenced sample was PBMCs, obtained from a glioma patient whose treatment included an IDH1 peptide vaccine. The CDR3 sequence: CASSQQGQGSHQPQHF. For the CDR3, the DNA is TGTGCCAGCTCACAACAGGGACAGGGGAGCCATCAGCCCCAGCATTTT.